The 4 T cell receptor beta chains listed next were all sequenced from one sample in a study of T cell responses to AZD1222 COVID-19 vaccine. The assay was immunoSEQ multiplex PCR, and TCRdb's table has in-frame clones only and misses some. Of 55,000 to 70,000 clones listed, about 91% are singletons. Specimen: peripheral blood, collected 28 days after the second AZD1222 dose. These receptors all stem from an adult who received the AZD1222 COVID-19 vaccine.

This chain's CDR3 is CASSVLAANTGELFF. CDR3 nucleotides: TGTGCCAGTAGTGTCCTAGCTGCGAACACCGGGGAGCTGTTTTTT. The rearrangement joins TRBV19 to TRBJ2-2; perhaps TRBD2 as D (5 bases). V was pared by 5 bases and J by 0 bases, with 10 bases between. Germline values: CDR1 LNHDA, CDR2 SQIVND (reference sequence). There are 15 residues in the CDR3.

The chain carries TRBV25-1 and TRBJ1-2; D might be TRBD1 (6 bases). Germline values: CDR1 MGHDK, CDR2 SYGVNS. Between the trimmed V and J ends, which lost 4 bases and 6 bases, there was a span of 15 bases. CDR3 length equals 14 residues. Here the CDR3 reads CASSVTDRFNGYTF. The CDR3 DNA is TGTGCCAGCAGTGTGACGGACAGATTTAATGGCTACACCTTC.

This clone was counted a single time. The rearrangement links TRBV3-1 (or the pseudogene TRBV3-2) to TRBJ2-7; D is unresolved. Trimming removed 0 bases from V and 4 bases from J, with 16 bases in between. Germline V gene sequence: CDR1 LGHDT, CDR2 YNNKEL (reference sequence). The CDR3 length is 16 residues. CDR3 protein: CASSQDGDYGAYEQYF. For the CDR3, the DNA is TGTGCCAGCAGCCAAGATGGGGATTACGGAGCGTACGAGCAGTACTTC.

This clone was seen just once. The rearrangement links TRBV27 to TRBJ2-1; TRBD1 aligns across 9 bases. Germline lookup yields CDR1 MNHEY and CDR2 SMNVEV (reference sequence). The CDR3 length is 16 residues. J gave up 9 bases and V 2 bases, and 11 bases lay outside the gene matches. The CDR3 nucleotides read TGTGCCAGCAGTTTACGGCGGGACAGGGCTCTTCCTGAGCAGTTCTTC. Encoded protein: CASSLRRDRALPEQFF.